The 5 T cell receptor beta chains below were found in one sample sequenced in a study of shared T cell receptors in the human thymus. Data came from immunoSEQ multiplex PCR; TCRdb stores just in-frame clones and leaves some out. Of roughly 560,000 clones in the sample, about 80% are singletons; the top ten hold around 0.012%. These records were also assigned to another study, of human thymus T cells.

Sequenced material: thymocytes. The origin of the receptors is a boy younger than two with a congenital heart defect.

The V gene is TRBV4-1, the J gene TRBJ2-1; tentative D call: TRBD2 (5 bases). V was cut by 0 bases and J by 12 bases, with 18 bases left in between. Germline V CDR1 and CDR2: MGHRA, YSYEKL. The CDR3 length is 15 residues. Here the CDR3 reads CASSQEPRRVKGQFF. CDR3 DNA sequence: TGCGCCAGCAGCCAAGAACCTCGGCGGGTCAAAGGGCAGTTCTTC.

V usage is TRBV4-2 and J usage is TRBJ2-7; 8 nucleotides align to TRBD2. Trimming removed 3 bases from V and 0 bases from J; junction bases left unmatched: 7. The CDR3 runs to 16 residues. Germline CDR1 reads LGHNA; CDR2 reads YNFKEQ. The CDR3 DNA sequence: TGTGCCAGCAGCCATCCGACTAGCGAGAGCTCCTACGAGCAGTACTTC. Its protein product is CASSHPTSESSYEQYF.

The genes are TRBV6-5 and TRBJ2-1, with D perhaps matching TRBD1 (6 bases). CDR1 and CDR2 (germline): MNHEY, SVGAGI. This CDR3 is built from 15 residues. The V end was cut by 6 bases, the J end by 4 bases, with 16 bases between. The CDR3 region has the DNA TGTGCCAGCAGCCCCGGACAGCCCACGTACAATGAGCAGTTCTTC. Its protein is CASSPGQPTYNEQFF.

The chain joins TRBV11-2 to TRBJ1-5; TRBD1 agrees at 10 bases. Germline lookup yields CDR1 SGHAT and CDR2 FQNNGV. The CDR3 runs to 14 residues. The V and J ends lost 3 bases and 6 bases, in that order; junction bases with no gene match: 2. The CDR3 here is CASSFGQGVQPQHF. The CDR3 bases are TGTGCCAGCAGCTTCGGACAGGGGGTTCAGCCCCAGCATTTT.

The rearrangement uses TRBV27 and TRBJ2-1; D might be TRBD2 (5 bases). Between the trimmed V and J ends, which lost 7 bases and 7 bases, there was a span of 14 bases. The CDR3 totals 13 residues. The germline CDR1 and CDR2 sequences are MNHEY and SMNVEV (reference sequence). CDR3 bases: TGTGCCAGCACGAGGGTTGAGTTGAATGAGCAGTTCTTC. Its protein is CASTRVELNEQFF.